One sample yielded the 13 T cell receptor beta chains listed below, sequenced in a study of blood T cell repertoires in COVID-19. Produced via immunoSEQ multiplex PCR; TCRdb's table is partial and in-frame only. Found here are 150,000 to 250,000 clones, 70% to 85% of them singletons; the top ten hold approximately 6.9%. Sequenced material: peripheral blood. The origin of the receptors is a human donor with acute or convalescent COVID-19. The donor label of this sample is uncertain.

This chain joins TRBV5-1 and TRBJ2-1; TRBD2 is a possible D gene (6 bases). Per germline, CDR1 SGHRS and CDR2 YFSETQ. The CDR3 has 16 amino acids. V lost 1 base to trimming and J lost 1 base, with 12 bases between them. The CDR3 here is CASSLRASVSYNEQFF. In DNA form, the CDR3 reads TGCGCCAGCAGCTTGAGGGCTAGCGTTTCCTACAATGAGCAGTTCTTC.

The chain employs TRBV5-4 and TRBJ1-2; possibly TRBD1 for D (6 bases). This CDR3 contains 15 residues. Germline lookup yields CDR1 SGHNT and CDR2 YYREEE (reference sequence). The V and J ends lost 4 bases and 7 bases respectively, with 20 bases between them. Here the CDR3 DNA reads TGTGCCAGCAGCGAACCGACAGGTATAATTGGTGGCTACACCTTC. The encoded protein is CASSEPTGIIGGYTF. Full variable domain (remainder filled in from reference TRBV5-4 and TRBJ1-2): ETGVTQSPTHLIKTRGQQVTLRCSSQSGHNTVSWYQQALGQGPQFIFQYYREEENGRGNFPPRFSGLQFPNYSSELNVNALELDDSALYLCASSEPTGIIGGYTFGSGTRLTVV.

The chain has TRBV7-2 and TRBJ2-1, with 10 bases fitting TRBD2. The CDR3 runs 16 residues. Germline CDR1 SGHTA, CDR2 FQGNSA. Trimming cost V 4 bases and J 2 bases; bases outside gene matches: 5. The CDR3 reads CASSSSGSVTYNEQFF. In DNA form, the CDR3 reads TGTGCCAGCAGCTCTAGCGGGAGTGTTACCTACAATGAGCAGTTCTTC.

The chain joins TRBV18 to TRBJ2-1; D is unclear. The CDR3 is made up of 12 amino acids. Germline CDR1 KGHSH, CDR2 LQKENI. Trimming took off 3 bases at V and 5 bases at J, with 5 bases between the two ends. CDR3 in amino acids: CASSPAHNEQFF. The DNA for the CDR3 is TGTGCCAGCTCACCTGCGCACAATGAGCAGTTCTTC.

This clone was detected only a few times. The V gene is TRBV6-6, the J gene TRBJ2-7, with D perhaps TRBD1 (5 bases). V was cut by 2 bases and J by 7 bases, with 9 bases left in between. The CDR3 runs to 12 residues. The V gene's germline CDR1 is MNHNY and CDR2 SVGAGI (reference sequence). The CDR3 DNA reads TGTGCCAGCAGTTACGCCTCAGGGGAGCAGTACTTC. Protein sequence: CASSYASGEQYF.

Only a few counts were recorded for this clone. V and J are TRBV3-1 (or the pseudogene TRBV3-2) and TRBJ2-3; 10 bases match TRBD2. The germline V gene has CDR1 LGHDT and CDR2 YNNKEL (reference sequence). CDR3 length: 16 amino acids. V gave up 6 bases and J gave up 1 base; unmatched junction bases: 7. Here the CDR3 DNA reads TGTGCCAGCAGTCAGGTAGCGGGAGGAGGCACAGATACGCAGTATTTT. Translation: CASSQVAGGGTDTQYF.

The CDR3 spells CASRQGESNQPQHF. CDR3 in DNA: TGTGCCAGCAGACAGGGGGAAAGCAATCAGCCCCAGCATTTT. The chain is built from TRBV2 and TRBJ1-5, with TRBD1 matching 8 bases. The CDR3 has 14 residues. V shed 6 bases and J 1 base; nucleotides not matched to a gene: 2. The germline V gene has CDR1 SNHLY and CDR2 FYNNEI.

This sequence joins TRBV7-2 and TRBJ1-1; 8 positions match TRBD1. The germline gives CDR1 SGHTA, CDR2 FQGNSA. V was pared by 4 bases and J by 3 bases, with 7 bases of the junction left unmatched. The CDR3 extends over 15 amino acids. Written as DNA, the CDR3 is TGTGCCAGCAGCTCAAGACAGGGGAGGCACACTGAAGCTTTCTTT. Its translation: CASSSRQGRHTEAFF.

The CDR3 loop reads CASSAGNEAFF. Written as DNA, the CDR3 is TGCGCCAGCAGTGCCGGGAATGAAGCTTTCTTT. This rearrangement joins TRBV10-2 to TRBJ1-1; D is ambiguous. This CDR3 has 11 amino acids. The germline CDR1 and CDR2 sequences are WSHSY and SAAADI. The V end lost 4 bases, the J end lost 7 bases, and 7 bases lay between the germline ends.

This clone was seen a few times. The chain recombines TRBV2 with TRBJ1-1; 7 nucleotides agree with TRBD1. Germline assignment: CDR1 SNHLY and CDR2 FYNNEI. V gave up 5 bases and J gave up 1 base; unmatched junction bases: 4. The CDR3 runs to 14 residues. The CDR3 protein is CASSLGQPNTEAFF. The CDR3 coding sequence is TGTGCCAGCAGTTTGGGACAGCCGAACACTGAAGCTTTCTTT.

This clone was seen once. CDR3 sequence: CASSLRGGFTNQPQHF. The DNA for the CDR3 is TGTGCCAGCAGTTTACGGGGGGGGTTCACTAATCAGCCCCAGCATTTT. The V call is TRBV27, the J call TRBJ1-5, with a weak D call TRBD1 (5 bases). Trimming stripped 2 bases from V and 4 bases from J, with 15 bases between. In germline, CDR1 is MNHEY, CDR2 SMNVEV (reference sequence). The CDR3 consists of 16 residues.

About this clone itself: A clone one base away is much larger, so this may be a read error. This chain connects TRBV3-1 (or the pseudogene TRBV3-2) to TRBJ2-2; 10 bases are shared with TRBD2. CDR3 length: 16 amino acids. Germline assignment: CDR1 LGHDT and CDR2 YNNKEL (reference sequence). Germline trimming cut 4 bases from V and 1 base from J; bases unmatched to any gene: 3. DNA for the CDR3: TGTGCCAGCAGCCCCCGGACTAGCGGGAACACCGGGGAGCTGTTTTTT. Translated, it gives CASSPRTSGNTGELFF.

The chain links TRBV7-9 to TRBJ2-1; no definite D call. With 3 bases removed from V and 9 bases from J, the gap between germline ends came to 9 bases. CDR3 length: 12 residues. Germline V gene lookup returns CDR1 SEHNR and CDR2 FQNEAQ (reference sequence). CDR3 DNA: TGTGCCAGCAGCTTCGATTGGAGTGAGCAGTTCTTC. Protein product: CASSFDWSEQFF.